Below are 5 T cell receptor beta chains sequenced from a single sample in a study of blood T cell repertoires in COVID-19. TCRdb's table, derived via immunoSEQ multiplex PCR, lists solely in-frame clones and lacks some. The sample consists of hundreds of thousands of clones, about 87% of them appearing once. The source material was peripheral blood. Receptors originate from a woman between 25 and 40 years old who had recovered from COVID-19.

J is TRBJ2-1 and V is TRBV19; 9 bases are a match to TRBD1. With 7 bases clipped from V and 0 bases from J, the junction kept 4 bases outside the gene matches. The germline V gene encodes CDR1 LNHDA and CDR2 SQIVND (reference sequence). The CDR3 consists of 15 residues. As DNA, the CDR3 is TGTGCCAGTATACCACAGGGGGCCTCCTACAATGAGCAGTTCTTC. Translation: CASIPQGASYNEQFF. The full variable domain, with the rest looked up from reference TRBV19 and TRBJ2-1, is DGGITQSPKYLFRKEGQNVTLSCEQNLNHDAMYWYRQDPGQGLRLIYYSQIVNDFQKGDIAEGYSVSREKKESFPLTVTSAQKNPTAFYLCASIPQGASYNEQFFGPGTRLTVL.

This clone was seen a single time. This sequence joins TRBV5-4 and TRBJ2-1; 10 positions agree with TRBD1. Germline V gene sequence: CDR1 SGHNT, CDR2 YYREEE (reference sequence). V dropped 4 bases and J dropped 6; count of bases not matched to a gene: 4. This CDR3 spans 14 amino acids. Here the CDR3 reads CASSNRDRGNEQFF. The CDR3 region has the DNA TGTGCCAGCAGCAACCGGGACAGGGGCAATGAGCAGTTCTTC.

The CDR3, as DNA: TGTGCCAGCAGCTCTCCTGGGAGGGGCAACTATGGCTACACCTTC. Translated, it gives CASSSPGRGNYGYTF. The rearrangement uses TRBV6-5 and TRBJ1-2, with a weak D call TRBD1 (5 bases). The CDR3 totals 15 residues. Trimming removed 6 bases at V and 2 bases at J, with 16 bases between. CDR1 is MNHEY, CDR2 SVGAGI, per germline.

CDR3 coding DNA: TGTGCCAGCACCCTAGACAGGGGTAATGAAAAACTGTTTTTT. Protein product: CASTLDRGNEKLFF. The chain has TRBV6-5 and TRBJ1-4; 8 nucleotides agree with TRBD1. Losses at the gene ends were 7 bases for V and 4 bases for J; bases not matched to a gene: 5. Germline lookup yields CDR1 MNHEY and CDR2 SVGAGI. There are 14 residues in the CDR3.

This clone was detected only a few times. At the DNA level, this CDR3 is encoded by other sequences in the same sample as well. The chain is built from TRBV27 and TRBJ1-1; D is perhaps TRBD1 (6 bases). Germline V gene sequence: CDR1 MNHEY, CDR2 SMNVEV (reference sequence). V lost 6 bases to trimming and J lost 1 base, with 9 bases between them. This CDR3 comprises 13 residues. The CDR3 sequence is CASRGHTNTEAFF. The DNA of the CDR3 is TGTGCCAGCAGGGGACACACGAACACTGAAGCTTTCTTT.